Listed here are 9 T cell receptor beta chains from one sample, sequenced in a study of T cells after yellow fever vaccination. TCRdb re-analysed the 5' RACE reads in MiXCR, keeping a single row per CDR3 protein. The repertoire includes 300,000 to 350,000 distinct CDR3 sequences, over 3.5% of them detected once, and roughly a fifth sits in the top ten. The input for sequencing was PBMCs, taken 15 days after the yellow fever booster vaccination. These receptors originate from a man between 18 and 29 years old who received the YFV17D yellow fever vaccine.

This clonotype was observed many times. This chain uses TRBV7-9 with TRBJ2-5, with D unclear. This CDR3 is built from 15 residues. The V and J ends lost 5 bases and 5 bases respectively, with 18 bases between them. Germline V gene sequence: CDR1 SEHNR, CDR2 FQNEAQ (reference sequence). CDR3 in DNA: TGTGCCAGCAGCCCGCCGACCATCCTGGGGGAGACCCAGTACTTC. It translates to CASSPPTILGETQYF.

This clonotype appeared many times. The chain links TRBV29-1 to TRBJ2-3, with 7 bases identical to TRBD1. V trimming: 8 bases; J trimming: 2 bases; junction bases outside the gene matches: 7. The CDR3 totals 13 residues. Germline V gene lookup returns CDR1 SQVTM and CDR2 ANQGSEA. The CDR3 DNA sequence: TGCAGCTCAAAGACAGGGACCACAGATACGCAGTATTTT. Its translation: CSSKTGTTDTQYF.

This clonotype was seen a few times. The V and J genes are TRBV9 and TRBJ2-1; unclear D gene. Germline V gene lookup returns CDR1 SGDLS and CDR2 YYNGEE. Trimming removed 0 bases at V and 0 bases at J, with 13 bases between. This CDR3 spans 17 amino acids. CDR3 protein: CASSVERIPSSYNEQFF. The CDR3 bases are TGTGCCAGCAGCGTAGAAAGGATCCCAAGCTCCTACAATGAGCAGTTCTTC.

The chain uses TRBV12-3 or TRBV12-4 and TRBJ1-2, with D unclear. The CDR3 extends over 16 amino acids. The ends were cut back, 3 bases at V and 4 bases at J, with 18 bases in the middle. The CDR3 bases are TGTGCCAGCAGTTTCGGGTCCCCTTTAACCTCCTATGGCTACACCTTC. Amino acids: CASSFGSPLTSYGYTF.

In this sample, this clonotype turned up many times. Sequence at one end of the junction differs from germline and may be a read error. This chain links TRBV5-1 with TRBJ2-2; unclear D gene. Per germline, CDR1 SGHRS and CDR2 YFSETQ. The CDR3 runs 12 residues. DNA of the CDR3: TGTGCCAGCAGCTTAGACTCCGGGGAGCTGTTTTTT. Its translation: CASSLDSGELFF. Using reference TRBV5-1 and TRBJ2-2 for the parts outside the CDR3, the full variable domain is KAGVTQTPRYLIKTRGQQVTLSCSPISGHRSVSWYQQTPGQGLQFLFEYFSETQRNKGNFPGRFSGRQFSNSRSEMNVSTLELGDSALYLCASSLDSGELFFGEGSRLTVL.

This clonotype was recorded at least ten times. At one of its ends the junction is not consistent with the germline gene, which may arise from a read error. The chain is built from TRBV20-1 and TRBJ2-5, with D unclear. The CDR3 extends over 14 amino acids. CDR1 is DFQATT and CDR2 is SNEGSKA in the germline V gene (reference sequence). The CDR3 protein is CSARVEYPQETQYF. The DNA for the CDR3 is TGCAGTGCCAGAGTAGAGTACCCTCAAGAGACCCAGTACTTC.

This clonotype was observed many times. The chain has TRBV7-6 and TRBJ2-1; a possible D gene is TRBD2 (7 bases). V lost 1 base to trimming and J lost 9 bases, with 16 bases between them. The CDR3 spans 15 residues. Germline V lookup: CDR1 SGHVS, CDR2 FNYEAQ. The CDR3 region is CASSLEWGGRGEQFF. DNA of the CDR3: TGTGCCAGCAGCTTAGAGTGGGGGGGCCGAGGTGAGCAGTTCTTC. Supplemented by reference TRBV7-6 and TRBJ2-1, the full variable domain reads GAGVSQSPRYKVTKRGQDVALRCDPISGHVSLYWYRQALGQGPEFLTYFNYEAQQDKSGLPNDRFSAERPEGSISTLTIQRTEQRDSAMYRCASSLEWGGRGEQFFGPGTRLTVL.

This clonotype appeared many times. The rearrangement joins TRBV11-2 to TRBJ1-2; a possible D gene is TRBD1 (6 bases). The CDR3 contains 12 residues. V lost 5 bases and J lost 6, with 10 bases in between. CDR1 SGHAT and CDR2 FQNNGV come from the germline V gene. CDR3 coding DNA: TGTGCCAGCAGCCGGGAGGGGGATGGCTACACCTTC. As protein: CASSREGDGYTF. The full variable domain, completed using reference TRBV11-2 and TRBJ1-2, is EAGVAQSPRYKIIEKRQSVAFWCNPISGHATLYWYQQILGQGPKLLIQFQNNGVVDDSQLPKDRFSAERLKGVDSTLKIQPAKLEDSAVYLCASSREGDGYTFGSGTRLTVV.

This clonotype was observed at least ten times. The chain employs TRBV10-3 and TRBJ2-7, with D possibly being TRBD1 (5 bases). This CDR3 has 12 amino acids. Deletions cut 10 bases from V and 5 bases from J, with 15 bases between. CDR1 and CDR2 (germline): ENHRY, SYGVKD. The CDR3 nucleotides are TGTGCCAGTCCCTCCAGGGTCCACGAGCAGTACTTC. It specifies CASPSRVHEQYF.